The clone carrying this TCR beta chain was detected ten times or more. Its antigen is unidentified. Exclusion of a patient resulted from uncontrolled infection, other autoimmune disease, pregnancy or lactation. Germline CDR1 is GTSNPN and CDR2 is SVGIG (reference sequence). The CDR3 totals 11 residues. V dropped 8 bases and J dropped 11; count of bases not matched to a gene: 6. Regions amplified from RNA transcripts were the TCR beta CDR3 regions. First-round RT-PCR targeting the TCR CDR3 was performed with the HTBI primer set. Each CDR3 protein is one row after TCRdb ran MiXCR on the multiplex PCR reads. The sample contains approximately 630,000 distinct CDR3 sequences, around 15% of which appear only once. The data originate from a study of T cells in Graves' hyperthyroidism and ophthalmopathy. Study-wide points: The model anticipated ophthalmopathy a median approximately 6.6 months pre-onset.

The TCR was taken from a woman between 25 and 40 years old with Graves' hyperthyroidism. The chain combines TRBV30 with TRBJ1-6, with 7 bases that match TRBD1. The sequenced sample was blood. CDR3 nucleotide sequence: TGTGCCGGGTCCAGGGGGGCACCCCTCCACTTT. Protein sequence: CAGSRGAPLHF.